This TCR beta chain is from a study of CD8+CD57+ T cells in acquired aplastic anemia. Study results and limitations: Patients and controls shared just under 30 CD8+ CDR3 sequences.

The use of genomic DNA as template underpinned the TCR beta VDJ and CDR3 profiling. TCRdb reprocessed the reads via MiXCR and lists one record per CDR3 protein. The data contain about 180,000 distinct CDR3 sequences, about 60% of them seen just once; the ten biggest clones take up more than 40%. This clonotype was detected ten times or more. Its specificity is unknown. Germline CDR1 PRHDT, CDR2 FYEKMQ (reference sequence). The V and J ends lost 1 base and 0 bases, in that order; junction bases with no gene match: 5. The CDR3 runs to 16 residues. The authors sequenced patients whose flow cytometry had shown CD8+CD57+ cell expansion.

The V and J genes are TRBV13 and TRBJ1-2, with 7 bases aligning to TRBD1. The receptor was derived from a human donor with aplastic anemia. The sequencing input was sorted CD4+, CD8+, or CD8+CD57+ T cells (not recorded which) from PBMCs. The CDR3 nucleotides are TGTGCCAGCAGCTTAGCCAGGGGGAGGGCTAACTATGGCTACACCTTC. Its translation is CASSLARGRANYGYTF.